Listed below are T cell receptor beta chains from one sample, sequenced in a study of blood T cell repertoires in COVID-19. Here immunoSEQ multiplex PCR was the method, and the copy in TCRdb shows in-frame clones only, minus some. The data contain under 65,000 clones, 82% of them seen just once; the ten biggest clones take up less than 25%. Input material: peripheral blood. The receptors were gathered from a woman aged 55-70 years with acute or convalescent COVID-19. Each CDR3 is given with its conserved first and last residue. Fields, in order: J gene, D gene, clone size, V gene, CDR3 protein, CDR3 DNA. D genes are given only for firm matches. The listing skips clone size in some rows; elsewhere it reads once, few, many or a size class.

>TRBJ2-2|TRBD1|NA|TRBV24-1
CATGRGQGSTGELFF
TGTGCCACTGGGCGGGGACAGGGGTCCACCGGGGAGCTGTTTTTT
>TRBJ1-2|TRBD1|once|TRBV5-1
CASSLGQGAGYTF
TGCGCCAGCAGCTTGGGACAGGGGGCTGGCTACACCTTC
>TRBJ2-1|TRBD2|NA|TRBV10-2
CASSGSGGVNEQFF
TGCGCCAGCAGTGGTAGCGGGGGGGTGAATGAGCAGTTCTTC
>TRBJ1-1|NA|NA|TRBV7-9
CASSLEGRGGPEAFF
TGTGCCAGCAGCTTAGAGGGCAGGGGTGGGCCTGAAGCTTTCTTT
>TRBJ1-1|NA|NA|TRBV27
CATKIQGVNTEAFF
TGTGCCACCAAAATCCAGGGCGTGAACACTGAAGCTTTCTTT
>TRBJ1-2|NA|NA|TRBV7-8
CASRGTGDNYGYTF
TGTGCCAGCAGGGGAACGGGGGATAACTATGGCTACACCTTC
>TRBJ2-7|NA|NA|TRBV24-1
CATSGRGGNEQYF
TGTGCCACCAGTGGAAGGGGCGGTAACGAGCAGTACTTC
>TRBJ1-2|NA|NA|TRBV6-2/TRBV6-3
CASSSDGDYGYTF
TGTGCCAGCAGCTCTGACGGGGACTATGGCTACACCTTC
>TRBJ1-2|NA|NA|TRBV5-1
CASSLGTMNSYGYTF
TGCGCCAGCAGTCTGGGGACAATGAATTCCTATGGCTACACCTTC
>TRBJ2-7|NA|NA|TRBV7-9
CASSLPDNSYEQYF
TGTGCCAGCAGCTTACCGGACAACTCCTACGAGCAGTACTTC
>TRBJ2-7|TRBD2|NA|TRBV5-4
CASSSPTSGGGSYEQYF
TGTGCCAGCAGCTCACCTACTAGCGGGGGCGGCTCCTACGAGCAGTACTTC
>TRBJ2-7|TRBD1|few|TRBV29-1
CSVAAGGYEQYF
TGCAGCGTTGCGGCAGGGGGCTACGAGCAGTACTTC
>TRBJ2-7|NA|NA|TRBV5-6
CASSLPPYRDYEQYF
TGTGCCAGCAGCCTCCCTCCGTACAGGGATTACGAGCAGTACTTC
>TRBJ1-6|NA|NA|TRBV15
CATSQDTSYNSPLHF
TGTGCCACCAGCCAGGACACCTCCTATAATTCACCCCTCCACTTT
>TRBJ2-5|TRBD1|NA|TRBV29-1
CSVGGAETQYF
TGCAGCGTAGGGGGCGCAGAGACCCAGTACTTC
>TRBJ1-3|NA|NA|TRBV3-1/TRBV3-2
CASVDRTSNTIYF
TGTGCCAGCGTAGACAGGACGTCGAACACCATATATTTT
>TRBJ1-3|TRBD1|NA|TRBV5-1
CASSARQGSPGNTIYF
TGCGCCAGCAGCGCTAGACAGGGTAGCCCTGGAAACACCATATATTTT
>TRBJ2-3|TRBD1|NA|TRBV24-1
CATSHRGDTDTQYF
TGTGCCACCAGTCACAGGGGTGACACAGATACGCAGTATTTT
>TRBJ1-2|NA|once|TRBV7-9
CASSQFGRDYGYTF
TGTGCCAGCAGCCAATTCGGCAGGGACTATGGCTACACCTTC
>TRBJ2-7|TRBD1|NA|TRBV30
CAWSPGGLYEQYF
TGTGCCTGGAGTCCAGGGGGCCTCTACGAGCAGTACTTC
>TRBJ1-4|NA|few|TRBV6-1
CASSDPTVLGIVKLFF
TGTGCCAGCAGTGATCCGACAGTCCTGGGGATCGTAAAACTGTTTTTT
>TRBJ2-3|NA|once|TRBV10-1
CASSELQGATQYF
TGCGCCAGCAGTGAGTTACAGGGAGCGACGCAGTATTTT
>TRBJ2-1|TRBD2|NA|TRBV11-1
CASSRDPSGGNEQFF
TGTGCCAGCAGCCGCGACCCTAGCGGGGGCAATGAGCAGTTCTTC